Described below is a single T cell receptor beta chain sequence and its context. What it binds is unknown. This CDR3 is built from 14 residues. The V gene's germline CDR1 is SNHLY and CDR2 FYNNEI. The authors prepared UMI-labeled TRB cDNA libraries by 5' RACE. Each CDR3 protein gets one entry in TCRdb, which reprocessed the 5' RACE reads and gives no DNA. The listing records about 98,000 distinct CDR3 sequences. This entry is derived from a study of CXCR3-negative and CXCR3-positive naive CD8 T cells. General study points: Both naive subsets carried similar amounts of surface CD5, so TCR strength was inferred from TRB CDR3 properties. Unlike memory cells, which differed, naive CXCR3-negative and CXCR3-positive cells had similar TRBV-TRBJ usage. Naive cells that were CXCR3-positive had more hydrophobic TRB CDR3s (compared with CXCR3-negative naive cells). Memory CD8+ cells showed much lower diversity, while both naive subsets were comparably high.

The sequenced sample consisted of naive CXCR3+ CD8+ T cells from blood. Subset noted: CD45RO-CCR7+CD27+CD95- naive CD8+ T cells expressing CXCR3 (TNR3+). This receptor was obtained from a human donor in good health. Some clones in this sample may be carry-over from other donors' samples. This chain connects TRBV2 to TRBJ2-5; without DNA, the TCRdb call of TRBD1 cannot be checked. CDR3 sequence: CASSEWTSLETQYF. Using reference TRBV2 and TRBJ2-5 for the parts outside the CDR3, the full variable domain is EPEVTQTPSHQVTQMGQEVILRCVPISNHLYFYWYRQILGQKVEFLVSFYNNEISEKSEIFDDQFSVERPDGSNFTLKIRSTKLEDSAMYFCASSEWTSLETQYFGPGTRLLVL.